Listed here is a single TCR beta chain. Its antigen specificity is not known. Per-base qualities were not stored, and no clone one base away is much larger. The data are from a study of shared clonotypes between healthy human individuals (dated by TCRdb to about 2020). Study-level background: Three men and a couple of women, aged 18 to 49 years, made up the cohort. Per donor, three plates each were used for CD4 naive and CD4 memory, two for CD8 naive, and one for CD8 memory. Per donor, leukapheresis produced somewhere between about 0.85 and 9.5 billion PBMCs. To estimate repertoire size and how much clonotypes are shared between individuals, the study performed deep sequencing of blood TCR repertoires from about 5 healthy adults. Different laboratories and diverse techniques were used to prepare libraries and sequence TCR repertoires, to increase sequencing depth and limit assay-specific biases.

What the research found in general, with its limitations: Rarefaction of sorted-subset datasets indicated incomplete sequencing despite the large sequencing depth. Sharing across a few donors was observed for roughly 5% of naive CD4, over 3% of naive CD8, 2% to 2.5% of memory CD4, and about 0.4% of memory CD8 clonotypes. The small number of donors limited the genetic and exposure-history diversity represented. Based on pairwise subsampling, the degree of clonotype sharing among donors was expected to be affected by sequencing depth. Naive subsets generally had larger estimated clonotype richness than memory subsets. Only blood was sampled, and tissue TCR repertoires likely differ from those in blood. Compared with non-shared clonotypes, clonotypes shared by all four sorted-subset donors had higher generation probabilities.

The CDR3 holds 15 amino acids from the cysteine to the phenylalanine. The only DNA kept is the CDR3, 45 bases in frame from the first base. The germline V gene specifies MDHEN as CDR1 and SYDVKM as CDR2. At the junction V is shortened by 6 bases and J by 3 bases, with 14 bases in between. Donors were healthy HIV-negative adults with no recently reported acute infections or vaccinations. All donors were Caucasian adults living in Nashville, Tennessee, USA. CD4+ T cells were enriched by magnetic negative selection; naive cells were then positively selected on CD45RA, and the negative fraction formed the memory subset. Blood was obtained by leukapheresis, after which PBMCs were separated by Ficoll-Histopaque density gradient centrifugation and cryopreserved in liquid nitrogen vapor phase. Purity and quantity of every magnetically sorted T cell population were checked by analytical flow cytometry. Genomic DNA was isolated from each sorted fraction and quantified by UV absorbance on a Nanodrop 2000c.

Using the deep immunoSEQ assay, multiplex PCR amplified TCR CDR3 regions from genomic DNA. Genomic DNA extracted from each cell subset was distributed evenly over all wells of several immunoSEQ 96-well plates, and each plate served as one replicate. For sorted subsets, around 200 ng genomic DNA, equal to 25,000 to 35,000 T cell genomes, was loaded into each replicate PCR. Purified libraries were quantified with a Qubit 3.0 fluorometer, sized on a Bioanalyzer 2100, and re-quantified with the KAPA Library Quantification kit. Every immunoSEQ 96-well plate was sequenced on a dedicated single-read 150-cycle Illumina NextSeq 550 flow cell. Regarding the original processing steps: The immunoSEQ output contained only junctional sequences without quality scores, so filtering could not match that applied to full-length reads. Sequences were annotated with PyIR, a Python wrapper for IgBLAST v1.9, using IMGT germline references to assign V/J genes and CDR3. Reads with weak V/J assignments (E-value above 1e-6), missing CDR3, stop codons, out-of-frame junctions, or ambiguous translated residues were removed. V3J clonotypes were defined as sequences sharing an identical inferred V gene, J gene, and CDR3 amino acid sequence. The percentage overlap between two repertoires was calculated by dividing the number of shared unique clonotypes by the size of the smaller repertoire. Three approaches were used to assess repertoire richness: RTK rarefaction, the Chao1 estimator, and Recon v2.1 estimates of unobserved clonotypes. For all TCRbeta clonotypes obtained by the gDNA method from four donors, generation probabilities were computed with OLGA. Sourced from immuneACCESS, this table was stored by TCRdb with only in-frame sequences that have V and J called. A share of the clones is absent; for the studies checked, an unresolved V gene accounts for under half, and the remainder has no known explanation. V and J calls and clone size are copied from that table; D and trimming were computed from the DNA. This sample lists roughly 220,000 clones; approximately 65% were detected once. Of the sample, around 10% is held by the ten largest clones.

This TCR was recovered from a man between 25 and 39 years old in good health. Sequencing used memory CD4+ T cells sorted from blood. The sample's cell subset or site label, in plain terms: CD45RA-negative fraction. Recombination linked TRBV28 to TRBJ2-2; TRBD1 might be the D gene, on 6 matching bases. The CDR3 reads as follows: CASRPPDRYTGELFF. The DNA sequence is given as TGTGCCAGCAGACCCCCGGACAGATACACCGGGGAGCTGTTTTTT.